This T cell receptor (beta chain) was sequenced during a study of T-cell memory formation after mild COVID-19. Study-level information: Largely, the TCR clusters proved donor specific.

General observations from the study: Later expanders leaned CD4+, whereas clones that contracted between day 15 and 85 were balanced CD4/CD8. The study detected some responding clones in pre-infection memory, suggesting cross-reactive memory joined.

As to this clonotype: Antigen specificity is unknown.

The CDR3 consists of 15 residues. V was clipped by 0 bases and J by 8 bases; unmatched bases: 7. In germline, CDR1 is SGHRS, CDR2 YFSETQ. TCRdb reanalysed the 5' RACE reads using MiXCR and keeps one entry per CDR3 protein. The table records under 200,000 distinct CDR3 sequences, 11% of them present only once. The rearrangement links TRBV5-1 to TRBJ2-1, with 8 bases that match TRBD1. The sequence came from a man aged 18 to 35 who had mild COVID-19 (a few samples of this study predate the infection). Cell type and time point are not known. The sequenced sample consisted of PBMCs or a T cell subset sorted from them (not recorded which). CDR3 loop: CASSLVQGARDEQFF. CDR3 DNA sequence: TGCGCCAGCAGCTTGGTGCAGGGGGCTAGGGATGAGCAGTTCTTC. Full variable domain (missing parts from reference TRBV5-1 and TRBJ2-1): KAGVTQTPRYLIKTRGQQVTLSCSPISGHRSVSWYQQTPGQGLQFLFEYFSETQRNKGNFPGRFSGRQFSNSRSEMNVSTLELGDSALYLCASSLVQGARDEQFFGPGTRLTVL.